The sample holds one count of the clone carrying this T cell receptor (beta chain). PCR primers comprised 60 Vbeta and 13 Jbeta primers. TCRdb's copy holds only in-frame clones and misses some; the assay was immunoSEQ multiplex PCR. This sample has about 150,000 clones, with roughly three quarters found just once. The data derive from a study of cytomegalovirus exposure and HLA in healthy donors. Across the study: Counted in an early data release were 75 million to 85 million unique TCRs from HLA-typed donors.

V was clipped by 3 bases and J by 1 base, with 6 bases between them. CDR1 and CDR2 from the germline V gene are SGHTA and FQGTGA. The CDR3 has 13 amino acids. Samples came from healthy bone marrow donors. Material for sequencing was PBMCs. The origin of this receptor is a woman aged 35 to 49 in good health and CMV-seropositive. The chain joins TRBV7-3 to TRBJ1-1; D gene uncertain. The chain's CDR3 is CASSFGGNTEAFF. The CDR3 coding sequence is TGTGCCAGCAGCTTCGGAGGGAACACTGAAGCTTTCTTT.